This TCR beta chain was identified during a study of cytomegalovirus exposure and HLA in healthy donors. In germline, CDR1 is LNHDA, CDR2 SQIVND (reference sequence). Trimming stripped 7 bases from V and 1 base from J, with 22 bases between. The CDR3 sequence is 17 residues long. General study findings and limits: Later analysis demonstrated an association between a missense DCLRE1C variant and TCR beta V- and J-gene trimming. Within an earlier analysis, most TCR beta V segments proved productive either about 87% or about 30% of the time. Reportedly, fewer N-insertions than the approximately 650-donor mean appeared in an Asian-associated ancestry cluster in a later analysis. The authors reported that TCR beta sequences could predict HLA-A and HLA-B alleles. These predictions were accurate for most subjects in the first cohort.

The PCR made use of 60 Vbeta and 13 Jbeta primers. Sequenced by immunoSEQ multiplex PCR; TCRdb stores in-frame clones only, minus some. This sample has around 150,000 clones, with approximately 77% found just once. About this clone itself: Its antigen is not identified.

The sample consisted of PBMCs. The receptor's source is a middle-aged woman in good health and CMV-seronegative. The chain combines TRBV19 with TRBJ1-1; D may be TRBD1 (5 bases). The DNA for the CDR3 is TGTGCCAGTACCCACCGGGGGACGGTTTTCAGGAACACTGAAGCTTTCTTT. Protein: CASTHRGTVFRNTEAFF.